These 28 T cell receptor beta chains share one sample of origin, sequenced in a study of blood T cell repertoires in COVID-19. Only in-frame clones appear in the TCRdb table, and some are missing; sequencing was by immunoSEQ multiplex PCR. Of 150,000 or so clones listed, around 90% are singletons. The source material was peripheral blood. The origin of the receptors is a woman aged 45-60 years with acute or convalescent COVID-19.

The V call is TRBV7-9, the J call TRBJ2-7; 12 bases are shared with TRBD1. The CDR3 has 15 amino acids. Unmatched junction bases numbered 5, after V lost 4 bases and J lost 4 bases. Germline V lookup: CDR1 SEHNR, CDR2 FQNEAQ (reference sequence). This chain's CDR3 is CASSSPGQGAYEQYF. The CDR3 region has the DNA TGTGCCAGCAGCTCACCGGGACAGGGGGCATACGAGCAGTACTTC.

The rearrangement joins TRBV10-3 to TRBJ1-2, with 9 bases lining up with TRBD1. CDR1 is ENHRY and CDR2 is SYGVKD in the germline V gene. V was clipped by 3 bases and J by 13 bases; unmatched bases: 12. The CDR3 covers 14 residues. The CDR3 DNA reads as TGTGCCATCAGTGAAACCACCGGGACAGGGCCCGGCACCTTC. It translates to CAISETTGTGPGTF.

The CDR3 sequence: CATSRDGDRGNQPQHF. The DNA of the CDR3 is TGTGCCACCAGCAGAGATGGAGACAGGGGCAATCAGCCCCAGCATTTT. The chain couples TRBV15 to TRBJ1-5, with TRBD1 matching 7 bases. The CDR3 contains 16 residues. Trimming took 0 bases from V and 2 from J; bases not matched to a gene: 4. CDR1 is LNHNV and CDR2 is YYDKDF in the germline V gene (reference sequence).

The chain carries TRBV7-2 and TRBJ1-3, with D uncertain. There are 13 residues in the CDR3. Trimming cost V 4 bases and J 6 bases, with 10 bases left between them. Germline V gene data show CDR1 as SGHTA and CDR2 as FQGNSA. The DNA of the CDR3 is TGTGCCAGCAGCTCCGGGAGCACAAACACCATATATTTT. Translating it yields CASSSGSTNTIYF.

Points on this clone: Other DNA sequences in the same sample also yield this CDR3. The rearrangement uses TRBV19 and TRBJ1-1; 8 bases fit TRBD1. V trimming: 6 bases; J trimming: 3 bases; junction bases outside the gene matches: 0. The CDR3 is made up of 12 amino acids. Per germline, CDR1 LNHDA and CDR2 SQIVND (reference sequence). This CDR3 is CASRDRDTEAFF. The DNA for the CDR3 is TGTGCCAGTAGGGACAGGGACACTGAAGCTTTCTTT.

V is TRBV2 and J is TRBJ2-7, with 8 nucleotides matching TRBD1. The V segment lost 5 bases and the J segment 3 bases; nucleotides outside the gene matches: 3. Germline V lookup: CDR1 SNHLY, CDR2 FYNNEI. The CDR3 extends over 13 amino acids. Written as DNA, the CDR3 is TGTGCCAGCAGTTTTGGACAGGGCTACGAGCAGTACTTC. It translates to CASSFGQGYEQYF.

The chain carries TRBV7-2 and TRBJ1-6, with a weak D call TRBD1 (6 bases). The CDR3 has 13 amino acids. Germline V gives CDR1 SGHTA, CDR2 FQGNSA. The germline V and J ends were trimmed by 1 base and 18 bases, with 16 bases remaining between them. The CDR3 spells CASSLDPGQRHHF. As DNA, the CDR3 is TGTGCCAGCAGCTTAGACCCCGGACAGCGACACCACTTT.

The genes are TRBV7-9 and TRBJ2-4; TRBD2 aligns across 12 bases. With 6 bases clipped from V and 7 bases from J, the junction kept 7 bases outside the gene matches. The CDR3 runs 15 residues. Germline CDR1 reads SEHNR; CDR2 reads FQNEAQ (reference sequence). The CDR3 spells CASSPRLAGVNIQYF. DNA for the CDR3: TGTGCCAGCAGTCCACGACTAGCGGGAGTGAACATTCAGTACTTC.

This clone was recorded once. This chain connects TRBV7-2 to TRBJ1-1, with 8 bases identical to TRBD1. Germline V gene sequence: CDR1 SGHTA, CDR2 FQGNSA. The CDR3 contains 14 residues. Unmatched junction bases numbered 1, after V lost 3 bases and J lost 1 base. CDR3 nucleotides: TGTGCCAGCAGCTTCGACAGGGGGAACACTGAAGCTTTCTTT. Its protein is CASSFDRGNTEAFF.

The CDR3 DNA follows: TGTGCCAGCAGCTTGGGGAGGACCAATGAGCAGTTCTTC. Encoded protein: CASSLGRTNEQFF. V gene TRBV11-3 combines with J gene TRBJ2-1, with D maybe TRBD2 (6 bases). The CDR3 is 13 residues long. With 3 bases removed from V and 6 bases from J, the gap between germline ends came to 9 bases. Per the germline V gene, CDR1 is SGHNT and CDR2 is YENEEA.

This clone was counted once. This rearrangement joins TRBV21-1 to TRBJ2-7; the table's D call TRBD2 went unverified against the DNA. TRBV21-1 represents a pseudogene. This CDR3 comprises 17 residues. The CDR3 region has the DNA TGTGCCAGCAGCAAGAGGACTATCCTAGCGGCTCCCTACGAGCAGTACTTC. Translated, it gives CASSKRTILAAPYEQYF.

The chain combines TRBV29-1 with TRBJ2-7; TRBD1 aligns across 10 bases. Germline V gene lookup returns CDR1 SQVTM and CDR2 ANQGSEA. V trimming: 4 bases; J trimming: 7 bases; junction bases outside the gene matches: 7. This CDR3 comprises 13 residues. CDR3 sequence: CSVGAGTGVEQYF. The DNA of the CDR3 is TGCAGCGTTGGCGCCGGGACAGGGGTTGAGCAGTACTTC.

The chain recombines TRBV30 with TRBJ2-5; 10 bases align to TRBD2. This CDR3 comprises 13 residues. V dropped 1 base and J dropped 8; count of bases not matched to a gene: 4. Germline CDR1 reads GTSNPN; CDR2 reads SVGIG (reference sequence). CDR3: CAWSASGSDTQYF. Written as DNA, the CDR3 is TGTGCCTGGAGTGCTAGCGGGAGCGATACCCAGTACTTC.

This chain uses TRBV10-2 with TRBJ1-1; D is possibly TRBD1 (6 bases). With 7 bases removed from V and 6 bases from J, the gap between germline ends came to 21 bases. The germline gives CDR1 WSHSY, CDR2 SAAADI. This CDR3 comprises 15 residues. The CDR3 here is CASTGQGHAFAEAFF. The CDR3 DNA is TGCGCCAGCACAGGGCAGGGGCATGCCTTCGCTGAAGCTTTCTTT.

The chain is built from TRBV19 and TRBJ1-1; 7 bases fit TRBD1. Germline trimming cut 2 bases from V and 1 base from J; bases unmatched to any gene: 10. Germline lookup yields CDR1 LNHDA and CDR2 SQIVND (reference sequence). There are 17 residues in the CDR3. CDR3 DNA sequence: TGTGCCAGTAGTATATTGGACAGGACTCCTGGGAACACTGAAGCTTTCTTT. It yields the protein CASSILDRTPGNTEAFF.

A few counts support this clone. The gene calls are TRBV19 and TRBJ2-2, with 8 bases lining up with TRBD2. The V segment lost 10 bases and the J segment 3 bases; nucleotides outside the gene matches: 13. Germline CDR1 reads LNHDA; CDR2 reads SQIVND (reference sequence). The CDR3 is 16 amino acids. The CDR3 coding sequence is TGTGCCACCCGGGAGGGCCTGACAAAGGACACCGGGGAGCTGTTTTTT. Its translation: CATREGLTKDTGELFF.

CDR3 sequence: CASSTWDRARNSGNTIYF. The CDR3, as DNA: TGTGCCAGCAGCACCTGGGACAGGGCCCGGAACTCTGGAAACACCATATATTTT. V gene TRBV5-6 combines with J gene TRBJ1-3; TRBD1 matches at 9 bases. Trimming at V came to 4 bases and at J to 0 bases, leaving 11 bases not matched to a gene. The germline gives CDR1 SGHDT, CDR2 YYEEEE. The CDR3 length is 18 residues.

The chain couples TRBV7-2 to TRBJ2-5; TRBD2 agrees at 12 bases. The CDR3 loop spans 16 amino acids. CDR1 and CDR2 from the germline V gene are SGHTA and FQGNSA. V shed 5 bases, J shed 1 base, and the junction held 5 bases outside the gene matches. The CDR3 DNA reads TGTGCCAGCAGCCCGACTAGCGGGAGACTCCAAGAGACCCAGTACTTC. Translated: CASSPTSGRLQETQYF.

The V and J genes are TRBV21-1 and TRBJ2-7; the DNA was not compared with TRBD1, the D call given in the table. TRBV21-1 is a listed pseudogene. The CDR3 has 16 amino acids. The chain's CDR3 is CASSKGKSGPRGEQYF. Here the CDR3 DNA reads TGTGCCAGCAGCAAAGGGAAATCAGGGCCTAGGGGCGAGCAGTACTTC.

The chain is built from TRBV4-1 and TRBJ2-7; TRBD2 is a possible D gene (6 bases). V was clipped by 0 bases and J by 3 bases, with 15 bases between them. This CDR3 spans 16 amino acids. The germline CDR1 and CDR2 sequences are MGHRA and YSYEKL. DNA for the CDR3: TGCGCCAGCAGCCAAGATATAACGGGAGCGCGCTACGAGCAGTACTTC. Its protein is CASSQDITGARYEQYF.

The chain is built from TRBV13 and TRBJ2-3; D unclear. V was clipped by 3 bases and J by 2 bases, with 15 bases between them. Germline CDR1 and CDR2: PRHDT and FYEKMQ (reference sequence). The CDR3 loop spans 16 amino acids. This CDR3 reads CASSFRGGSFTDTQYF. The CDR3 nucleotides read TGTGCCAGCAGCTTTAGAGGCGGCTCCTTCACAGATACGCAGTATTTT.

The V call is TRBV3-1 (or the pseudogene TRBV3-2), the J call TRBJ2-1; possible D gene TRBD1, 6 bases. With 0 bases removed from V and 8 bases from J, the gap between germline ends came to 14 bases. This CDR3 comprises 15 residues. Germline loops: CDR1 LGHDT, CDR2 YNNKEL (reference sequence). The CDR3 region is CASSQEPTGEYEQFF. CDR3 nucleotide sequence: TGTGCCAGCAGCCAAGAGCCGACAGGAGAATATGAGCAGTTCTTC.

The V gene is TRBV12-3 or TRBV12-4, the J gene TRBJ2-1; D not certain. Deletions cut 3 bases from V and 10 bases from J, with 10 bases between. CDR3 length: 12 amino acids. CDR3 in DNA: TGTGCCAGCAGTTTGGCCGCCGGGGAGCAGTTCTTC. Translated, it gives CASSLAAGEQFF.

About this clone: Other DNA sequences from this sample encode an identical CDR3 as well. The rearrangement joins TRBV7-9 to TRBJ2-1; D gene unclear. V was shortened by 2 bases and J by 0 bases, with 5 bases between the two germline ends. In germline, CDR1 is SEHNR, CDR2 FQNEAQ (reference sequence). The CDR3 extends over 14 amino acids. The CDR3: CASSLSSSYNEQFF. DNA for the CDR3: TGTGCCAGCAGCTTATCGAGCTCCTACAATGAGCAGTTCTTC.

The chain is built from TRBV30 and TRBJ2-3; 7 bases are shared with TRBD1. The CDR3 runs to 12 residues. V trimming: 4 bases; J trimming: 6 bases; junction bases outside the gene matches: 4. Germline lookup yields CDR1 GTSNPN and CDR2 SVGIG (reference sequence). The CDR3: CAWKGAPDTQYF. The CDR3 DNA reads as TGTGCCTGGAAGGGGGCTCCGGATACGCAGTATTTT.

V gene TRBV18 combines with J gene TRBJ2-7; TRBD2 agrees at 14 bases. CDR3 size: 14 residues. The ends lost 6 bases at V and 5 bases at J; junction bases unmatched: 3. Germline V gene data show CDR1 as KGHSH and CDR2 as LQKENI. The CDR3 region has the DNA TGTGCCAGCTCCGGACTAGCGGGAGGTAACGAGCAGTACTTC. Translating gives CASSGLAGGNEQYF.

This chain joins TRBV6-5 and TRBJ1-1; TRBD1 matches 10 bases. The CDR3 spans 16 residues. The germline gives CDR1 MNHEY, CDR2 SVGAGI. V was pared by 1 base and J by 10 bases, with 12 bases of the junction left unmatched. Here the CDR3 DNA reads TGTGCCAGCAGTTACTGGGGGGACAGGGGAGCCAAAGGAGCTTTCTTT. Its protein product is CASSYWGDRGAKGAFF.

The chain uses TRBV4-1 and TRBJ2-1, with 10 bases lining up with TRBD2. CDR1 MGHRA and CDR2 YSYEKL come from the germline V gene. J gave up 8 bases and V 3 bases, and 10 bases lay outside the gene matches. The CDR3 totals 16 residues. Written as DNA, the CDR3 is TGCGCCAGCAGCCACCCTATCGGGACTAGCGTCGATGAGCAGTTCTTC. The encoded protein is CASSHPIGTSVDEQFF.